Listed below are T cell receptor beta chains from one sample, sequenced in a study of cytomegalovirus exposure and HLA in healthy donors. Sequencing used immunoSEQ multiplex PCR; TCRdb keeps in-frame clones, though not all of them. The sample lists roughly 120,000 clones, approximately 69% occurring once. Sequencing input: PBMCs. The receptors were gathered from a man in his forties in good health and CMV-seropositive. CDR3s include the opening cysteine and the closing phenylalanine or tryptophan. D genes are given only for firm matches. For some rows the clone size is stated as once, few or many, or as a class when expanded; others skip it.

j_gene | v_gene | d_gene | abundance | CDR3aa | CDR3nt
TRBJ1-1 | TRBV7-2 | - | - | CASSFIRETEAFF | TGTGCCAGCAGCTTTATCAGGGAAACTGAAGCTTTCTTT
TRBJ1-5 | TRBV27 | - | - | CASSSGRGQIRGQPQHF | TGTGCCAGCAGTTCCGGGCGCGGACAGATTAGAGGTCAGCCCCAGCATTTT
TRBJ1-1 | TRBV7-9 | - | - | CASSGGGLNTEAFF | TGTGCCAGCAGCGGGGGGGGCTTGAACACTGAAGCTTTCTTT
TRBJ2-5 | TRBV9 | - | - | CASSVGTGLWGKETQYF | TGTGCCAGCAGCGTAGGCACAGGTCTGTGGGGAAAAGAGACCCAGTACTTC
TRBJ2-3 | TRBV7-2 | TRBD1 | few | CASSLAGGSDTQYF | TGTGCCAGCAGCTTAGCAGGGGGCTCAGATACGCAGTATTTT
TRBJ2-3 | TRBV7-9 | TRBD2 | - | CSSSLLATSGSRNTQYF | TGTTCCAGCAGCTTACTCGCAACTAGCGGGAGTCGAAATACGCAGTATTTT
TRBJ1-2 | TRBV28 | TRBD1 | - | CASSPLDRDYGYTF | TGTGCCAGCAGTCCCCTAGACAGGGACTATGGCTACACCTTC
TRBJ1-5 | TRBV27 | TRBD1 | few | CASSVDRGRQPQHF | TGTGCCAGCAGTGTGGACAGGGGGCGGCAGCCCCAGCATTTT
TRBJ2-3 | TRBV5-4 | TRBD2 | - | CASSPGLAGAGDTQYF | TGTGCCAGCAGCCCGGGACTAGCGGGGGCGGGGGATACGCAGTATTTT
TRBJ2-2 | TRBV27 | - | - | CASSLSPVGRTGELFF | TGTGCCAGCAGTTTATCCCCGGTAGGGAGGACCGGGGAGCTGTTTTTT
TRBJ2-3 | TRBV25-1 | TRBD1 | few | CASSDPGQGAVYTQYF | TGTGCCAGCAGTGACCCCGGACAGGGGGCAGTTTATACGCAGTATTTT
TRBJ1-3 | TRBV10-3 | - | - | CAIGGTVSSGNTIYF | TGTGCCATCGGGGGGACCGTGAGCTCTGGAAACACCATATATTTT
TRBJ2-2 | TRBV27 | TRBD1 | - | CASERDRGTGELFF | TGTGCCAGCGAACGGGACAGGGGAACCGGGGAGCTGTTTTTT
TRBJ2-3 | TRBV6-4 | TRBD2 | few | CASSDSLGGTDTQYF | TGTGCCAGCAGTGACTCTTTGGGAGGGACAGATACGCAGTATTTT
TRBJ1-1 | TRBV27 | - | - | CASSRQVFSNTEAFF | TGTGCCAGCAGTCGCCAGGTGTTCTCGAACACTGAAGCTTTCTTT
TRBJ2-3 | TRBV5-8 | TRBD1 | few | CASSYYRGFSTDTQYF | TGTGCCAGCAGTTATTACAGGGGGTTTAGCACAGATACGCAGTATTTT
TRBJ2-2 | TRBV5-1 | - | - | CASSLQGSQKGGELFF | TGCGCCAGCAGCTTGCAGGGAAGCCAAAAGGGCGGGGAGCTGTTTTTT
TRBJ1-2 | TRBV25-1 | - | few | CASSAANYGYTF | TGTGCCAGCAGTGCGGCTAACTATGGCTACACCTTC
TRBJ2-7 | TRBV5-6 | - | - | CASSPNPLPNYEQYF | TGTGCCAGCAGCCCCAACCCCCTACCAAATTACGAGCAGTACTTC
TRBJ2-3 | TRBV19 | - | - | CASSGGSRTDTQYF | TGTGCCAGTAGTGGGGGCAGCCGCACAGATACGCAGTATTTT
TRBJ1-2 | TRBV13 | TRBD1 | - | CASSEWTGEDGYTF | TGTGCCAGCAGCGAGTGGACAGGGGAGGATGGCTACACCTTC
TRBJ2-1 | TRBV13 | TRBD1 | - | CASSFPILQGAQYNEQFF | TGTGCCAGCAGCTTTCCAATTCTACAGGGGGCCCAGTACAATGAGCAGTTCTTC
TRBJ2-3 | TRBV5-6 | TRBD2 | - | CASSTTSGSSTDTQYF | TGTGCCAGCAGCACGACTAGCGGGAGTAGCACAGATACGCAGTATTTT
TRBJ1-2 | TRBV18 | TRBD1 | - | CASSPISGTGTGYGYTF | TGTGCCAGCTCACCAATCTCCGGGACAGGGACTGGCTATGGCTACACCTTC
TRBJ2-1 | TRBV10-3 | - | - | CAISKDREAYNEQFF | TGTGCCATCAGCAAAGACAGGGAGGCCTACAATGAGCAGTTCTTC
TRBJ2-7 | TRBV7-2 | - | - | CASRRVEDYSYEQYF | TGTGCCAGCAGGAGGGTAGAGGACTACTCCTACGAGCAGTACTTC
TRBJ2-6 | TRBV28 | TRBD2 | - | CASSLMLSPMGGISGANVLTF | TGTGCCAGCAGCCTTATGCTTAGTCCAATGGGGGGGATCTCTGGGGCCAACGTCCTGACTTTC
TRBJ2-7 | TRBV6-1 | - | - | CASSEIGFGAGAYEQYF | TGTGCCAGCAGTGAAATAGGCTTCGGGGCAGGGGCCTACGAGCAGTACTTC
TRBJ2-5 | TRBV19 | TRBD1 | - | CASSMGQRQETQYF | TGTGCCAGTAGTATGGGACAGAGACAAGAGACCCAGTACTTC
TRBJ2-5 | TRBV6-6 | TRBD2 | - | CASIAGGEETQYF | TGTGCCAGCATCGCCGGGGGGGAAGAGACCCAGTACTTC
TRBJ2-1 | TRBV11-3 | - | few | CASSFNANEQFF | TGTGCCAGCAGCTTTAATGCGAATGAGCAGTTCTTC
TRBJ1-2 | TRBV7-9 | - | - | CASSLGQGNYGYTF | TGTGCCAGCAGCTTAGGGCAGGGCAACTATGGCTACACCTTC
TRBJ1-5 | TRBV19 | - | - | CAITSDTQYQPQHF | TGTGCCATTACCTCTGACACCCAATATCAGCCCCAGCATTTT
TRBJ2-3 | TRBV27 | - | few | CASTSGSVRPTDTQYF | TGTGCCAGCACCTCAGGGTCGGTGAGGCCCACAGATACGCAGTATTTT
TRBJ2-2 | TRBV29-1 | TRBD2 | - | CSVGLAANTGELFF | TGCAGCGTTGGACTAGCGGCAAACACCGGGGAGCTGTTTTTT
TRBJ2-7 | TRBV5-1 | TRBD1 | - | CASSLGAGGLYEQYF | TGCGCCAGCAGCTTGGGTGCAGGGGGCTTGTACGAGCAGTACTTC
TRBJ2-5 | TRBV19 | TRBD1 | few | CASSMSGQGAHETQYF | TGTGCCAGTAGTATGTCGGGACAGGGGGCGCACGAGACCCAGTACTTC
TRBJ1-5 | TRBV7-6 | - | - | CASSLGPGEIDQPQHF | TGTGCCAGCAGCTTAGGTCCGGGGGAGATTGATCAGCCCCAGCATTTT
TRBJ1-1 | TRBV5-5 | TRBD1 | few | CASSWGTGVYTEAFF | TGTGCCAGCAGCTGGGGGACAGGGGTATACACTGAAGCTTTCTTT
TRBJ1-5 | TRBV19 | TRBD1 | - | CATTGGRTQHF | TGTGCCACCACAGGGGGGAGGACCCAGCATTTT
TRBJ2-7 | TRBV5-1 | - | - | CASSLHFGGEQYF | TGCGCCAGCAGCTTACACTTCGGGGGCGAGCAGTACTTC
TRBJ2-5 | TRBV10-3 | TRBD2 | - | CAIRGTSGGGQETQYF | TGTGCCATCAGAGGGACTAGCGGGGGGGGCCAAGAGACCCAGTACTTC
TRBJ2-7 | TRBV5-1 | - | - | CASSFHWAGGGEQYF | TGCGCCAGCAGCTTCCATTGGGCAGGAGGTGGCGAGCAGTACTTC
TRBJ2-5 | TRBV20-1 | - | - | CSARAPETQYF | TGCAGTGCTAGAGCCCCGGAGACCCAGTACTTC
TRBJ1-4 | TRBV7-9 | - | - | CASSLATTNEKLFF | TGTGCCAGCAGCTTAGCTACAACTAATGAAAAACTGTTTTTT
TRBJ1-1 | TRBV5-8 | TRBD1 | few | CASSLPTGRF | TGTGCCAGCAGCTTGCCGACAGGGAGGTTT
TRBJ1-5 | TRBV2 | - | - | CASSEEYNQPQHF | TGTGCCAGCAGTGAAGAATACAATCAGCCCCAGCATTTT
TRBJ1-1 | TRBV18 | TRBD1 | - | CASSPTDDRVTEAFF | TGTGCCAGCTCACCGACCGATGACAGGGTCACTGAAGCTTTCTTT
TRBJ2-2 | TRBV9 | TRBD2 | - | CASSVTSANTGELFF | TGTGCCAGCAGCGTCACTAGCGCGAACACCGGGGAGCTGTTTTTT
TRBJ1-5 | TRBV25-1 | - | - | CASSDRSNQPQHF | TGTGCCAGCAGTGACCGTAGCAATCAGCCCCAGCATTTT
TRBJ1-3 | TRBV30 | - | - | CAWSGAGVSGNTIYF | TGTGCCTGGAGCGGGGCAGGGGTGTCGGGAAACACCATATATTTT
TRBJ1-2 | TRBV4-1 | - | - | CASSQDRTASYGYTF | TGCGCCAGCAGCCAAGATAGGACAGCGAGCTATGGCTACACCTTC
TRBJ2-3 | TRBV11-3 | - | - | CASSFSGSTDTQYF | TGTGCCAGCAGCTTTAGCGGAAGCACAGATACGCAGTATTTT